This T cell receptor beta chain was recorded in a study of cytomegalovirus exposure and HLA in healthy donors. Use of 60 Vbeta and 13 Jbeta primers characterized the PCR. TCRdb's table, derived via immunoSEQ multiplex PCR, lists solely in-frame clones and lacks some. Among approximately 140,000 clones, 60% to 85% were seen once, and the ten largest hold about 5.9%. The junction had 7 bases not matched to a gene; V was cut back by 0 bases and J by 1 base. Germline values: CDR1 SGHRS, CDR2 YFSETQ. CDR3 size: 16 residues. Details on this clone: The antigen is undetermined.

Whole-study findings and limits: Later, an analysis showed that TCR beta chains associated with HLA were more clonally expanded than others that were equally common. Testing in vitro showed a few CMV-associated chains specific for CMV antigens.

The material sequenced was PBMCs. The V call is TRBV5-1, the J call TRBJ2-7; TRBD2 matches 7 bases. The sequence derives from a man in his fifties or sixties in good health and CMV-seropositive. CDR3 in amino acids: CASSLGWTSVSYEQYF. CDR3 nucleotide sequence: TGCGCCAGCAGCTTGGGTTGGACTAGTGTATCCTACGAGCAGTACTTC.